This TCR beta chain was captured in a study of cytomegalovirus exposure and HLA in healthy donors. The PCR employed 60 Vbeta primers together with 13 Jbeta primers. Libraries were prepared by immunoSEQ multiplex PCR; TCRdb keeps only in-frame clonotypes and omits some of them. The sample holds roughly 200,000 clones, roughly three quarters seen once. The CDR3 has 16 residues. V was clipped by 5 bases and J by 4 bases; unmatched bases: 9. Germline V lookup: CDR1 MNHNY, CDR2 SVGAGI (reference sequence). The sample was PBMCs. The rearrangement joins TRBV6-6 to TRBJ2-3, with 10 nucleotides matching TRBD1. The sequence came from a male donor in good health and CMV-seronegative. The CDR3 DNA sequence: TGTGCCAGCAGTACCTCCGGGACAGGGGTGCCAGATACGCAGTATTTT. Its translation is CASSTSGTGVPDTQYF.